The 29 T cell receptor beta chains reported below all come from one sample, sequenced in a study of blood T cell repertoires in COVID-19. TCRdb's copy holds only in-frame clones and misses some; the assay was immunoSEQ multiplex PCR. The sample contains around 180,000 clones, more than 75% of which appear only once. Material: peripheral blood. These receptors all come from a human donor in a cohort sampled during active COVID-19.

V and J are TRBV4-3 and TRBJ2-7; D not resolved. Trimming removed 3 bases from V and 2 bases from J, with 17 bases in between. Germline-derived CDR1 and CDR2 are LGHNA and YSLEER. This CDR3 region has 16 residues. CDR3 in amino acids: CASSQNPNTPTYEQYF. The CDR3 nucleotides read TGCGCCAGCAGCCAGAATCCCAACACCCCGACCTACGAGCAGTACTTC.

CDR3 DNA: TGTGCCAGCAGTTACCGGCAGACAGGGAACACTGAAGCTTTCTTT. Encoded protein: CASSYRQTGNTEAFF. The chain recombines TRBV6-2 or TRBV6-3 with TRBJ1-1, with TRBD1 as a possible D gene (6 bases). V was shortened by 2 bases and J by 1 base, with 11 bases between the two germline ends. Germline CDR1 reads MNHEY; CDR2 reads SVGEGT. There are 15 residues in the CDR3.

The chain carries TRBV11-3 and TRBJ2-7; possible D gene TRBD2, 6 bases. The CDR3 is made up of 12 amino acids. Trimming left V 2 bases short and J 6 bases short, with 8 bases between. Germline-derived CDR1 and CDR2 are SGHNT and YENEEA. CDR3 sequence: CASSLRDSEQYF. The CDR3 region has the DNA TGTGCCAGCAGCTTACGGGACTCCGAGCAGTACTTC.

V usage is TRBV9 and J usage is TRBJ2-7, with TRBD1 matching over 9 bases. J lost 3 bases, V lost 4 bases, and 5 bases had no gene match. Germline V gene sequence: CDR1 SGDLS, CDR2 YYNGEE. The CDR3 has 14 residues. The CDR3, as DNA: TGTGCCAGCAGCTTAACGACAGGGGGCTACGAGCAGTACTTC. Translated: CASSLTTGGYEQYF.

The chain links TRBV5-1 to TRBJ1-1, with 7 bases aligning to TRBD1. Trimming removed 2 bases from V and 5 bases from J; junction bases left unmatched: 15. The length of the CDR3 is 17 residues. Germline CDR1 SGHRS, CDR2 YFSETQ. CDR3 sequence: CASSFGYVTGESTEAFF. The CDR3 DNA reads TGCGCCAGCAGCTTTGGCTACGTCACAGGGGAATCAACTGAAGCTTTCTTT. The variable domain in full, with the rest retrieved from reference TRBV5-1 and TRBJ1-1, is KAGVTQTPRYLIKTRGQQVTLSCSPISGHRSVSWYQQTPGQGLQFLFEYFSETQRNKGNFPGRFSGRQFSNSRSEMNVSTLELGDSALYLCASSFGYVTGESTEAFFGQGTRLTVV.

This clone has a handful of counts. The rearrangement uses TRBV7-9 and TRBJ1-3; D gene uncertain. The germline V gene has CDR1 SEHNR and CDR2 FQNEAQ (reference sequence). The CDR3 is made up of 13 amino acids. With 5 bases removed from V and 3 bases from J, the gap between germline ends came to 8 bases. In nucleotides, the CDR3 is TGTGCCAGCAGCGCGAACCGTGGAAACACCATATATTTT. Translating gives CASSANRGNTIYF.

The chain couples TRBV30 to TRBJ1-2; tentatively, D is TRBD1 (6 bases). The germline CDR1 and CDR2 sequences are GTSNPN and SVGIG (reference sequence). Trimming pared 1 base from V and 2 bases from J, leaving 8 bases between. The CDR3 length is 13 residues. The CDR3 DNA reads TGTGCCTGGAGTGGGACAGAAAACTATGGCTACACCTTC. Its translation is CAWSGTENYGYTF.

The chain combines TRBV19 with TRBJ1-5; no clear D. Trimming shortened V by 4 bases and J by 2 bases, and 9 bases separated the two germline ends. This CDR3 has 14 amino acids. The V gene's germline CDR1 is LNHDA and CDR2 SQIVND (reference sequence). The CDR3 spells CASSTASGNQPQHF. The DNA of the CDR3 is TGTGCCAGTAGTACCGCCAGCGGCAATCAGCCCCAGCATTTT.

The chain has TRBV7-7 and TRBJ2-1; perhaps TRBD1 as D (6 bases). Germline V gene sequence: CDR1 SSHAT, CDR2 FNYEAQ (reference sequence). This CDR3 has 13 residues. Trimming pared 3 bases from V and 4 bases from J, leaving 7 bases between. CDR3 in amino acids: CASSLDRYNEQFF. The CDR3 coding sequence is TGTGCCAGCAGCTTGGACAGATACAATGAGCAGTTCTTC. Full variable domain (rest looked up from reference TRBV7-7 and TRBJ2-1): GAGVSQSPRYKVTKRGQDVTLRCDPISSHATLYWYQQALGQGPEFLTYFNYEAQPDKSGLPSDRFSAERPEGSISTLTIQRTEQRDSAMYRCASSLDRYNEQFFGPGTRLTVL.

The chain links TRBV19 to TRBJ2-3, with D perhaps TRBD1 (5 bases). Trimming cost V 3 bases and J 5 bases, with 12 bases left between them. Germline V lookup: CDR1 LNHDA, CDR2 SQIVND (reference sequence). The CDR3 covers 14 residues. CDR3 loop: CASSIRGVQDTQYF. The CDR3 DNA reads TGTGCCAGTAGTATTAGGGGTGTTCAAGATACGCAGTATTTT.

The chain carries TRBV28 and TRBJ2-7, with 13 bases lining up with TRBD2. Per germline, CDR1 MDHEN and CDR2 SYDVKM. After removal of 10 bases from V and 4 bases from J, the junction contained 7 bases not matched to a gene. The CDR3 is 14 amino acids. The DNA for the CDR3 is TGTGCCACCGATGGACTAGCGGGGGCTTACGAGCAGTACTTC. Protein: CATDGLAGAYEQYF.

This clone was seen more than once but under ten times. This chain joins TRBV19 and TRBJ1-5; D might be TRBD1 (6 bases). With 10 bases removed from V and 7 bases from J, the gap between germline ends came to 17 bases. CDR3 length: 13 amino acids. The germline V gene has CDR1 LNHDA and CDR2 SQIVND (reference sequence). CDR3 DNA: TGTGCCACTGAGCGTACCAGGGGCCAGCCCCAGCATTTT. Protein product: CATERTRGQPQHF.

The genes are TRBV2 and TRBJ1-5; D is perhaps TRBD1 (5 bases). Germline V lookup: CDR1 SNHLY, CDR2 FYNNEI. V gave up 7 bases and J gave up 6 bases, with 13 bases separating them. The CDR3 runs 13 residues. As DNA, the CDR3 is TGTGCCAGCAATATGGGGGGACCTCAGCCCCAGCATTTT. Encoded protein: CASNMGGPQPQHF.

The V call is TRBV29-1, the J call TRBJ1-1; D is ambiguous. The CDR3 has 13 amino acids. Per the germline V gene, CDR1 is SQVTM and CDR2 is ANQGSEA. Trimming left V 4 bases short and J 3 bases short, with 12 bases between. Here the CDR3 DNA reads TGCAGCGTTGGGATGACGAGGTACACTGAAGCTTTCTTT. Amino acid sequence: CSVGMTRYTEAFF.

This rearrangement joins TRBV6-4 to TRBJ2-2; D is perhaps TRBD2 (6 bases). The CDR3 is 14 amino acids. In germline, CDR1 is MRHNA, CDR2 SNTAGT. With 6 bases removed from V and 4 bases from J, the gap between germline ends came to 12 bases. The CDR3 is CASREEGFTGELFF. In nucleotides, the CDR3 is TGTGCCAGCAGGGAGGAGGGTTTCACCGGGGAGCTGTTTTTT.

CDR3 sequence (DNA): TGTGCCTGGAGTTCTGTGACAGGGAGACAGCCCCAGCATTTT. It translates to CAWSSVTGRQPQHF. The genes are TRBV30 and TRBJ1-5, with 7 bases lining up with TRBD1. Per the germline V gene, CDR1 is GTSNPN and CDR2 is SVGIG (reference sequence). J gave up 7 bases and V 2 bases, and 8 bases lay outside the gene matches. This CDR3 comprises 14 residues.

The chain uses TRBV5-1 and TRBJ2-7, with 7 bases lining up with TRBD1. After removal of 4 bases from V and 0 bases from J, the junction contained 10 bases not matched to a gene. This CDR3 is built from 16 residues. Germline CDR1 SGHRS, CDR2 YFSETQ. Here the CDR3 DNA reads TGCGCCAGCAGCCCCCAGGACAGGACGCTCTCCTACGAGCAGTACTTC. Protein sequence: CASSPQDRTLSYEQYF.

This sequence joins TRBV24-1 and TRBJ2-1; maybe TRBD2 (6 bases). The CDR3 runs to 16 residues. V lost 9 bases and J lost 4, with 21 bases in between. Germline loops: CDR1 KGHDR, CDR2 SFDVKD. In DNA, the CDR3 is TGTGCCACCTCGAGTAGCGGCTGGGGACGGTACAATGAGCAGTTCTTC. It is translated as CATSSSGWGRYNEQFF.

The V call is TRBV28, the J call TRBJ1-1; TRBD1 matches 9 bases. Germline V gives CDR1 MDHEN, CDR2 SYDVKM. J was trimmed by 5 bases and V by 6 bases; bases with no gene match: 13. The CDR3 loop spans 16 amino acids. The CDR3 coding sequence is TGTGCCAGCAGCCTCCCCGGGACAGGGTTAAGTACTGAAGCTTTCTTT. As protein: CASSLPGTGLSTEAFF.

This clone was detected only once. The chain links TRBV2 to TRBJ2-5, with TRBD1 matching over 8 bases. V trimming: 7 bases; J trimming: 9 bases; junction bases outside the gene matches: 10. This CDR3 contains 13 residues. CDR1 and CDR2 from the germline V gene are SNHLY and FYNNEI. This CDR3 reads CASNGQGPTPQYF. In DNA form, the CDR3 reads TGTGCCAGCAACGGACAGGGTCCCACTCCCCAGTACTTC.

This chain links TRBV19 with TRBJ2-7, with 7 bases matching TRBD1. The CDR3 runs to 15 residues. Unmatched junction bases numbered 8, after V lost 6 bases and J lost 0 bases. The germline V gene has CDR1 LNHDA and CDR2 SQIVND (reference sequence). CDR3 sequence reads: CASSLRDSSSYEQYF. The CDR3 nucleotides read TGTGCCAGTAGCCTCCGGGACAGCTCCTCCTACGAGCAGTACTTC.

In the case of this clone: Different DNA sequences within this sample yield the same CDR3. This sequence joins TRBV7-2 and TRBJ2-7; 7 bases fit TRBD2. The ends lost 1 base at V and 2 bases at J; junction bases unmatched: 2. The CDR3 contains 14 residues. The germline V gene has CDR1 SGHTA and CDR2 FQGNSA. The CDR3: CASSLGRGAYEQYF. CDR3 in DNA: TGTGCCAGCAGCTTAGGACGGGGGGCCTACGAGCAGTACTTC.

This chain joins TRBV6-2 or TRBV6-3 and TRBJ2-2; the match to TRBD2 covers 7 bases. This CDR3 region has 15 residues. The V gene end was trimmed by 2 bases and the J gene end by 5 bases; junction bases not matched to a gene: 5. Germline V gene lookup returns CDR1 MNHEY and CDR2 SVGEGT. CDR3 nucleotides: TGTGCCAGCAGTTACAGCGGGGAAGGGACCGGGGAGCTGTTTTTT. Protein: CASSYSGEGTGELFF.

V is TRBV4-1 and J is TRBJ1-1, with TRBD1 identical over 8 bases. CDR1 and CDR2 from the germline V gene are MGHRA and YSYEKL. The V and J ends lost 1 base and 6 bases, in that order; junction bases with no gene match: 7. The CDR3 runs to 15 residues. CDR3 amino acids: CASSQVDRARAEAFF. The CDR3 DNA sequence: TGCGCCAGCAGCCAAGTGGACAGGGCGAGGGCTGAAGCTTTCTTT.

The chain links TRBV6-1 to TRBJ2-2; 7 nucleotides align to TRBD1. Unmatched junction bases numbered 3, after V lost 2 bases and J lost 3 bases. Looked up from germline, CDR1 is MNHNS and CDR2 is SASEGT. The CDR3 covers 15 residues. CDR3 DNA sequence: TGTGCCAGCAGTGAAAGGGACAGTCACACCGGGGAGCTGTTTTTT. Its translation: CASSERDSHTGELFF.

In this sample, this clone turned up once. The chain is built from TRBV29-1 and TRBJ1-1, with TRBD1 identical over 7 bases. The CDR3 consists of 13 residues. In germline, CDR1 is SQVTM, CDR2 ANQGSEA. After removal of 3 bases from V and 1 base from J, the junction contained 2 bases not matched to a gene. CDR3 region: CSVERGRNTEAFF. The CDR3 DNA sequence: TGCAGCGTTGAGAGGGGGCGGAACACTGAAGCTTTCTTT.

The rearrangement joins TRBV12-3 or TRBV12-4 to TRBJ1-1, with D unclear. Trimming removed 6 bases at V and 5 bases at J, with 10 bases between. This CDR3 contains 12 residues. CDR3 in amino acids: CASRARGTEAFF. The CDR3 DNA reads TGTGCCAGCAGAGCCCGAGGGACTGAAGCTTTCTTT.

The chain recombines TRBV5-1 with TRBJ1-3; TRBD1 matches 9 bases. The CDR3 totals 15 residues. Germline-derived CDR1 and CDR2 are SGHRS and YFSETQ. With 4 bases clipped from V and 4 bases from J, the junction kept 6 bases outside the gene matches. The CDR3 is CASSRDRAEGNTIYF. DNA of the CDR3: TGCGCCAGCAGCAGGGACAGGGCGGAGGGAAACACCATATATTTT. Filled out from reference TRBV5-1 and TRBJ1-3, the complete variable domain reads KAGVTQTPRYLIKTRGQQVTLSCSPISGHRSVSWYQQTPGQGLQFLFEYFSETQRNKGNFPGRFSGRQFSNSRSEMNVSTLELGDSALYLCASSRDRAEGNTIYFGEGSWLTVV.

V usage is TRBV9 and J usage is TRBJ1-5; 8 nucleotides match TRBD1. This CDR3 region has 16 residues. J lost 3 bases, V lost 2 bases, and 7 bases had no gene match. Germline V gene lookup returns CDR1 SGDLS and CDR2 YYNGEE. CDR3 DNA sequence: TGTGCCAGCAGCGTCCTACAGGGGGTTAACAATCAGCCCCAGCATTTT. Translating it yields CASSVLQGVNNQPQHF.